This TCR beta chain was retrieved from a study of T cell repertoires in cytomegalovirus infection. Overall study context: Recently identified HLA-C-restricted CMV epitopes were used, and well-studied HLA-B-restricted CMV epitopes were used as well. Public TCR beta signatures were indicative of both CMV infection and a matching HLA type.

The V end was cut by 5 bases, the J end by 1 base, with 14 bases between. Per germline, CDR1 SGHTA and CDR2 FQGNSA. This CDR3 comprises 15 residues. In TCRdb, the reads were re-called with MiXCR into one record per CDR3 protein. This table has roughly 700,000 distinct CDR3 sequences, approximately 33% appearing once. This clonotype has more than one count but fewer than ten. Its antigen is as yet unknown. The chain joins TRBV7-2 to TRBJ1-1; possibly TRBD1 for D (5 bases). The sequencing here drew on cultured PBMCs, taken from culture after CMV antigen stimulation. The clonotype originates from a human donor in good health (CMV status not recorded). Some clones in this sample may be carry-over from other donors' samples. CDR3 in DNA: TGTGCCAGCAGCCCGGAGGGACGTTCGAACACTGAAGCTTTCTTT. This translates into CASSPEGRSNTEAFF. The variable domain in full, with the rest retrieved from reference TRBV7-2 and TRBJ1-1, is GAGVSQSPSNKVTEKGKDVELRCDPISGHTALYWYRQSLGQGLEFLIYFQGNSAPDKSGLPSDRFSAERTGGSVSTLTIQRTQQEDSAVYLCASSPEGRSNTEAFFGQGTRLTVV.